This TCR beta chain was captured by sequencing in a study of blood T cell repertoires in COVID-19. Between the trimmed V and J ends, which lost 0 bases and 0 bases, there was a span of 6 bases. The germline CDR1 and CDR2 sequences are LGHNA and YSLEER. The CDR3 runs to 15 residues. The repertoire was sequenced with immunoSEQ multiplex PCR; TCRdb's copy has only in-frame clones and lacks some. The sample yields 90,000 or so clones, approximately 86% seen once. The sequence was obtained from an elderly man with active or convalescent COVID-19. This chain joins TRBV4-3 and TRBJ2-1; D gene uncertain. Sequencing was carried out using peripheral blood. CDR3 bases: TGCGCCAGCAGCCAAGACCTTCGCTCCTACAATGAGCAGTTCTTC. Its translation: CASSQDLRSYNEQFF.